A single sample gave rise to the 3 T cell receptor beta chains below, sequenced in a study of T-cell reconstitution after alpha-beta-depleted transplantation in children. The authors prepared the TCRbeta library with unique molecular identifiers. A single record per CDR3 protein comes from TCRdb applying MiXCR to the PCR reads. The sample consists of about 250,000 distinct CDR3 sequences, roughly a quarter of them appearing once. The sample was PBMCs, mostly from graft donor cells, taken 360 days after TCRalphabeta/CD19-depleted stem cell transplant. The origin of the receptors is a female patient aged 2-15 years who had a stem cell transplant for congenital amegakaryocytic thrombocytopenia, so the T cells may come from the graft donor.

The gene calls are TRBV27 and TRBJ2-1, with no clear D. Germline V CDR1 and CDR2: MNHEY, SMNVEV (reference sequence). This CDR3 comprises 15 residues. V was clipped by 1 base and J by 4 bases, with 11 bases between them. The chain's CDR3 is CASSLYPFRYNEQFF. The CDR3 nucleotides read TGTGCCAGCAGTTTATACCCCTTCAGATACAATGAGCAGTTCTTC.

V gene TRBV25-1 combines with J gene TRBJ2-1; D ambiguous. Trimming took off 9 bases at V and 6 bases at J, with 9 bases between the two ends. This CDR3 spans 11 amino acids. CDR1 and CDR2 from the germline V gene are MGHDK and SYGVNS. The CDR3 is CASRKSNEQFF. The CDR3 coding sequence is TGTGCCAGTAGAAAGTCCAATGAGCAGTTCTTC. Drawing the rest from reference TRBV25-1 and TRBJ2-1, the complete variable domain is EADIYQTPRYLVIGTGKKITLECSQTMGHDKMYWYQQDPGMELHLIHYSYGVNSTEKGDLSSESTVSRIRTEHFPLTLESARPSHTSQYLCASRKSNEQFFGPGTRLTVL.

This clonotype came up a few times. The chain has TRBV12-3 or TRBV12-4 and TRBJ2-3, with unresolved D. The CDR3 consists of 13 residues. Deletions cut 6 bases from V and 2 bases from J, with 9 bases between. The CDR3 DNA reads as TGTGCCAGCAGAGGGATTATCACAGATACGCAGTATTTT. Translated: CASRGIITDTQYF.